The entry below gives a single T cell receptor beta chain sequence along with its context. Its cognate antigen is unknown. Assay: immunoSEQ multiplex PCR; the TCRdb copy retains only in-frame clones and omits some. Of around 250,000 clones listed, 85% to 95% are singletons. These data originate in a study of T cell responses to AZD1222 COVID-19 vaccine. Study context: Second-dose schedules of about 4 or about 12 weeks were combined. Study-level findings and limits: Repertoires were obtained only post-peak T cell response. AZD1222 recipients seropositive at baseline numbered only 6 or 7.

The ends lost 8 bases at V and 6 bases at J; junction bases unmatched: 14. The CDR3 consists of 15 residues. The germline V gene has CDR1 LNHDA and CDR2 SQIVND (reference sequence). The chain has TRBV19 and TRBJ2-3; the match to TRBD2 covers 7 bases. The input for sequencing was peripheral blood, taken on day 0 of AZD1222 vaccination. This sequence was found in an adult in good health. The CDR3 spells CASSGGGSGRDTQYF. Here the CDR3 DNA reads TGTGCCAGTTCCGGCGGCGGGAGTGGTCGGGATACGCAGTATTTT.